This T cell receptor (beta chain) was identified in a study of T cell responses to AZD1222 COVID-19 vaccine. Findings of the study overall: Only a handful of AZD1222 recipients were seropositive at baseline. A mostly white British donor set with more females was recruited, and clonal diversity was possibly underestimated. Samples come after the peak T cell response, not at day 14.

The assay was immunoSEQ multiplex PCR, and TCRdb's table has in-frame clones only and misses some. The table includes 100,000 to 150,000 clones, approximately 91% detected once. Turning to this clone: Its antigen is not identified.

The CDR3 loop spans 12 amino acids. Germline V gene data show CDR1 as ENHRY and CDR2 as SYGVKD. V was pared by 6 bases and J by 4 bases, with 10 bases between. Second doses that came at about 4 or about 12 weeks were put together. Sequencing used peripheral blood, obtained 28 days after the second AZD1222 dose. The sequence came from an adult who received the AZD1222 COVID-19 vaccine. This chain connects TRBV10-3 to TRBJ2-7; D might be TRBD1 or TRBD2, each matching 5 bases. CDR3 sequence (DNA): TGTGCCATCAGCGTCGGGGCTTACGAGCAGTACTTC. Protein product: CAISVGAYEQYF.